What follows are 29 T cell receptor beta chains derived from one specimen sequenced in a study of OX40 agonist ivuxolimab in advanced cancers. The repertoire was sequenced with immunoSEQ multiplex PCR; TCRdb's copy has only in-frame clones and lacks some. Of tens of thousands of clones in the sample, about 80% are singletons; the top ten hold approximately 20%. Sequences were derived from CD4+ or CD8+ T cells sorted from blood, sampled in a trial of the OX40 agonist ivuxolimab. These receptors came from an adult with an advanced solid tumor such as melanoma, head and neck, liver or kidney cancer.

The chain is built from TRBV5-4 and TRBJ2-7; D possibly uses TRBD1 or TRBD2 (5 bases each). This CDR3 spans 14 amino acids. The V gene's germline CDR1 is SGHNT and CDR2 YYREEE (reference sequence). V was pared by 3 bases and J by 3 bases, with 13 bases between. CDR3 DNA sequence: TGTGCCAGCAGCTCCCGGGACGCCATCTACGAGCAGTACTTC. It translates to CASSSRDAIYEQYF.

The chain combines TRBV7-6 with TRBJ2-7; tentatively, D is TRBD2 (6 bases). Germline CDR1 reads SGHVS; CDR2 reads FNYEAQ. This CDR3 has 17 amino acids. V lost 5 bases and J 0 bases, leaving 20 bases between the germline ends. The CDR3 sequence: CASSRSPRDSSSYEQYF. In nucleotides, the CDR3 is TGTGCCAGCAGCCGGAGCCCGCGGGACTCTAGCTCCTACGAGCAGTACTTC.

This clone was observed a single time. The rearrangement joins TRBV2 to TRBJ2-3; possible D gene TRBD1, 6 bases. The CDR3 contains 15 residues. CDR1 is SNHLY, CDR2 FYNNEI, per germline. The V end lost 6 bases, the J end lost 0 bases, and 13 bases lay between the germline ends. The CDR3 here is CASSRGYASTDTQYF. The CDR3 bases are TGTGCCAGCAGCAGGGGATACGCTAGCACAGATACGCAGTATTTT.

The genes are TRBV5-5 and TRBJ2-3; 9 positions agree with TRBD1. V dropped 1 base and J dropped 7; count of bases not matched to a gene: 13. This CDR3 region has 17 residues. CDR1 is SGHKS, CDR2 YYEKEE, per germline (reference sequence). The DNA of the CDR3 is TGTGCCAGCAGCTTGATCCCTACAGGGGGCATAACGAATACGCAGTATTTT. This sequence encodes CASSLIPTGGITNTQYF.

The V gene is TRBV5-8, the J gene TRBJ1-5; D possibly corresponds to TRBD1 (5 bases). The CDR3 runs 17 residues. Germline lookup yields CDR1 SGHTS and CDR2 YDEGEE. V was shortened by 3 bases and J by 1 base, with 17 bases between the two germline ends. DNA for the CDR3: TGTGCCAGCAGCTCCCTCCCTTTCAGGGTGAGCAATCAGCCCCAGCATTTT. Protein sequence: CASSSLPFRVSNQPQHF.

V and J are TRBV27 and TRBJ1-5; a weak D match, TRBD1 (6 bases). This CDR3 contains 15 residues. CDR1 and CDR2 from the germline V gene are MNHEY and SMNVEV (reference sequence). V dropped 5 bases and J dropped 1 base, with 12 bases sitting between them. CDR3 sequence reads: CASSLTGVSNQPQHF. CDR3 nucleotide sequence: TGTGCCAGCAGTCTGACAGGCGTAAGCAATCAGCCCCAGCATTTT.

With respect to this clone: The DNA is left out, because the CDR3 cannot be placed on it with certainty; the CDR3 is given as TCRdb lists it. The chain is built from TRBV28 and TRBJ2-5; the D call of TRBD2 is as the table states it, not checked on the DNA. Germline values: CDR1 MDHEN, CDR2 SYDVKM. The CDR3 is 16 residues long, ends included. The CDR3 sequence is CASSSSLASGRYEQYF.

This clone occurred once. This rearrangement joins TRBV19 to TRBJ2-1; TRBD1 matches at 8 bases. The V gene end was trimmed by 6 bases and the J gene end by 5 bases; junction bases not matched to a gene: 3. The CDR3 covers 13 residues. CDR1 LNHDA and CDR2 SQIVND come from the germline V gene (reference sequence). The CDR3 DNA follows: TGTGCCAGTAGCTGGACAGGGAACAATGAGCAGTTCTTC. The encoded protein is CASSWTGNNEQFF.

The V gene is TRBV27, the J gene TRBJ1-1; D perhaps matches TRBD1 (5 bases). The CDR3 has 16 amino acids. V shed 5 bases and J shed 4 bases, with 20 bases lying between them. Germline CDR1 MNHEY, CDR2 SMNVEV (reference sequence). The CDR3 bases are TGTGCCAGCAGTCCTGACTCCCTTCGGGGGGGCACTGAAGCTTTCTTT. Protein product: CASSPDSLRGGTEAFF.

The V and J genes are TRBV5-6 and TRBJ2-3; no definite D call. V lost 1 base, J lost 4 bases, and 4 bases lay in between. This CDR3 is built from 12 residues. CDR1 and CDR2 (germline): SGHDT, YYEEEE. CDR3 in DNA: TGTGCCAGCAGCTTGTTCGCAGATACGCAGTATTTT. Translated: CASSLFADTQYF.

The gene calls are TRBV5-8 and TRBJ2-1; 12 bases agree with TRBD2. The CDR3 runs to 15 residues. V trimming: 0 bases; J trimming: 7 bases; junction bases outside the gene matches: 2. The germline V gene has CDR1 SGHTS and CDR2 YDEGEE. The CDR3: CASSLVGTSGNEQFF. DNA of the CDR3: TGTGCCAGCAGCTTGGTCGGGACTAGCGGGAATGAGCAGTTCTTC.

In the case of this clone: A read error may account for a junction end that differs from germline. The chain links TRBV7-7 to TRBJ2-4, with 8 bases aligning to TRBD1. Looked up from germline, CDR1 is SSHAT and CDR2 is FNYEAQ (reference sequence). CDR3 length: 15 amino acids. CDR3 nucleotide sequence: TGTGCTAGCAGCCCTCGACAGGGGACTTCGAACATTCAGTACTTC. As protein: CASSPRQGTSNIQYF. The full variable domain, in which reference TRBV7-7 and TRBJ2-4 provide the parts outside the CDR3, is GAGVSQSPRYKVTKRGQDVTLRCDPISSHATLYWYQQALGQGPEFLTYFNYEAQPDKSGLPSDRFSAERPEGSISTLTIQRTEQRDSAMYRCASSPRQGTSNIQYFGAGTRLSVL.

The chain combines TRBV30 with TRBJ1-3; D uncertain. The V end was cut by 2 bases, the J end by 0 bases, with 5 bases between. Germline V gene data show CDR1 as GTSNPN and CDR2 as SVGIG (reference sequence). This CDR3 comprises 13 residues. The CDR3 coding sequence is TGTGCCTGGAGTCGCGACTCTGGAAACACCATATATTTT. Translation: CAWSRDSGNTIYF.

The chain combines TRBV28 with TRBJ1-1; D possibly corresponds to TRBD1 (5 bases). Germline CDR1 MDHEN, CDR2 SYDVKM. The length of the CDR3 is 15 residues. The germline V and J ends were trimmed by 2 bases and 2 bases, with 12 bases remaining between them. The CDR3 nucleotides are TGTGCCAGCAGTTTAACTTCGACAGTCAACACTGAAGCTTTCTTT. Translation gives CASSLTSTVNTEAFF.

The chain has TRBV9 and TRBJ2-1, with 10 bases aligning to TRBD2. The junction had 6 bases not matched to a gene; V was cut back by 3 bases and J by 0 bases. The V gene's germline CDR1 is SGDLS and CDR2 YYNGEE. This CDR3 is built from 17 residues. Here the CDR3 reads CASSEGPSGSSYNEQFF. The CDR3 DNA follows: TGTGCCAGCAGCGAGGGGCCTAGCGGGAGCTCCTACAATGAGCAGTTCTTC.

The gene calls are TRBV7-2 and TRBJ2-2; 8 nucleotides match TRBD1. This CDR3 has 17 amino acids. In germline, CDR1 is SGHTA, CDR2 FQGNSA. V trimming: 4 bases; J trimming: 3 bases; junction bases outside the gene matches: 10. This chain's CDR3 is CASSSYSDRGHTGELFF. The CDR3 nucleotides are TGTGCCAGCAGCTCTTATAGTGACAGGGGACACACCGGGGAGCTGTTTTTT.

The chain combines TRBV5-4 with TRBJ2-5; possibly TRBD1 or TRBD2 for D (6 bases each). Germline CDR1 is SGHNT and CDR2 is YYREEE (reference sequence). The CDR3 extends over 15 amino acids. The V end was cut by 6 bases, the J end by 4 bases, with 19 bases between. CDR3 in amino acids: CASTPEGRGRETQYF. In DNA, the CDR3 is TGTGCCAGCACCCCGGAGGGCAGGGGACGAGAGACCCAGTACTTC.

As DNA, the CDR3 is TGTGCCAGCAGTGAGGGGACAGCGGCCTACGAGCAGTACTTC. As protein: CASSEGTAAYEQYF. The chain joins TRBV6-1 to TRBJ2-7; TRBD1 aligns across 7 bases. The CDR3 loop spans 14 amino acids. From germline, CDR1 is MNHNS and CDR2 SASEGT. V was pared by 3 bases and J by 2 bases, with 4 bases of the junction left unmatched.

In its sample, this clone was seen many times. V gene TRBV4-2 combines with J gene TRBJ1-5; D is uncertain. Trimming took 1 base from V and 8 from J, leaving 9 bases between them. The CDR3 totals 13 residues. In germline, CDR1 is LGHNA, CDR2 YNFKEQ. The CDR3 DNA reads as TGTGCCAGCAGCCAAGGGACTCTCGAGCCCCAGCATTTT. Encoded protein: CASSQGTLEPQHF.

This chain joins TRBV5-4 and TRBJ2-7, with 10 positions matching TRBD1. Germline V CDR1 and CDR2: SGHNT, YYREEE (reference sequence). With V trimmed by 4 bases and J by 1 base, 5 bases remained unmatched. The CDR3 is 15 amino acids. Here the CDR3 reads CASSQGTGDSYEQYF. Written as DNA, the CDR3 is TGTGCCAGCAGCCAAGGGACAGGGGATTCCTACGAGCAGTACTTC.

In this sample, this clone turned up a few times. The chain recombines TRBV6-1 with TRBJ2-7, with D perhaps given as TRBD1 or TRBD2 (6 bases each). The V and J ends lost 3 bases and 8 bases respectively, with 14 bases between them. Germline lookup yields CDR1 MNHNS and CDR2 SASEGT. The CDR3 totals 13 residues. In DNA form, the CDR3 reads TGTGCCAGCAGTGACCGGGCCGGGGGCAAGCAGTACTTC. This translates into CASSDRAGGKQYF.

In this sample, this clone turned up many times. The chain links TRBV14 to TRBJ2-3; no clear D. The length of the CDR3 is 13 residues. Germline V gene lookup returns CDR1 SGHDN and CDR2 FVKESK. V was pared by 3 bases and J by 6 bases, with 10 bases between. The CDR3 is CASSHAGYDTQYF. CDR3 nucleotides: TGTGCCAGCAGCCATGCTGGGTACGATACGCAGTATTTT.

The chain carries TRBV5-5 and TRBJ1-4; maybe TRBD1 (5 bases). Trimming removed 4 bases from V and 8 bases from J, with 18 bases in between. The CDR3 has 15 residues. Germline V CDR1 and CDR2: SGHKS, YYEKEE (reference sequence). The CDR3 region is CASSRLGTQGEKLFF. The CDR3 DNA reads TGTGCCAGCAGCAGATTGGGGACCCAGGGAGAAAAACTGTTTTTT.

The V call is TRBV9, the J call TRBJ2-3; possibly TRBD1 or TRBD2 for D (5 bases each). The V end was cut by 7 bases, the J end by 0 bases, with 15 bases between. CDR3 length equals 15 residues. Germline lookup yields CDR1 SGDLS and CDR2 YYNGEE. CDR3 sequence: CASGRGSLSTDTQYF. Written as DNA, the CDR3 is TGTGCCAGCGGTCGGGGCTCTTTAAGCACAGATACGCAGTATTTT.

This chain uses TRBV19 with TRBJ2-5, with D possibly matching TRBD2 (6 bases). This CDR3 is built from 15 residues. CDR1 is LNHDA and CDR2 is SQIVND in the germline V gene (reference sequence). The V end was cut by 3 bases, the J end by 3 bases, with 14 bases between. The CDR3 sequence: CASSILGGFEETQYF. As DNA, the CDR3 is TGTGCCAGTAGTATCCTCGGGGGATTCGAAGAGACCCAGTACTTC.

The rearrangement joins TRBV4-3 to TRBJ1-1; 9 bases agree with TRBD1. The CDR3 is 16 residues long. Germline CDR1 is LGHNA and CDR2 is YSLEER. Trimming took 3 bases from V and 2 from J; bases not matched to a gene: 7. CDR3 coding DNA: TGCGCCAGCAGCCAGGACTCGACAGGGGGAAACACTGAAGCTTTCTTT. Protein: CASSQDSTGGNTEAFF.

The V call is TRBV2, the J call TRBJ1-1; D not resolved. Deletions cut 5 bases from V and 0 bases from J, with 10 bases between. The CDR3 loop spans 14 amino acids. CDR1 SNHLY and CDR2 FYNNEI come from the germline V gene. The CDR3 loop is CASSPNVMNTEAFF. The CDR3 DNA follows: TGTGCCAGCAGTCCAAATGTCATGAACACTGAAGCTTTCTTT.

This sequence joins TRBV6-6 and TRBJ1-1; D remains ambiguous. Per germline, CDR1 MNHNY and CDR2 SVGAGI (reference sequence). This CDR3 region has 15 residues. Trimming stripped 2 bases from V and 3 bases from J, with 13 bases between. The CDR3 here is CASSYVKIDDTEAFF. The CDR3 DNA is TGTGCCAGCAGTTACGTGAAAATCGATGACACTGAAGCTTTCTTT.

There are a few counts of this clone. The chain links TRBV7-9 to TRBJ1-3, with 9 bases aligning to TRBD1. V shed 4 bases, J shed 1 base, and the junction held 8 bases outside the gene matches. Per the germline V gene, CDR1 is SEHNR and CDR2 is FQNEAQ (reference sequence). CDR3 length: 17 residues. This CDR3 is CASSSNRGLGSGNTIYF. The CDR3 DNA follows: TGTGCCAGCAGCTCCAACAGGGGGCTTGGATCTGGAAACACCATATATTTT.